This paragraph reports one T cell receptor beta chain. Its cognate antigen has yet to be identified. The record has no base qualities; no much larger clone is one base away. This sample stems from a study of response to subunit inactivated influenza vaccine (dated by TCRdb to between 2018 and 2020). About the full investigation: Deep quantitative profiling of the T cell receptor repertoire was used in the study to follow responses to a trivalent subunit inactivated influenza vaccine.

What the work shows at the level of the full study, not this receptor alone: The authors proposed that each seasonal influenza vaccination may bring in only a limited number of new T cells.

From the cysteine up to the phenylalanine, the CDR3 has a length of 15 residues. Only the CDR3 part of the read is kept: 45 bases, read in frame from the first base. The germline V gene encodes CDR1 SGHVS and CDR2 FQNEAQ. Trimming takes 5 bases from V and 0 bases from J, and the germline ends sit 14 bases apart. The protocol used for the library was RT-PCR. TCRdb shows the sequencer as Illumina HiSeq 2500. TCRdb applied fastp at Q25 and MiXCR to the public reads, then kept only in-frame beta chains. Records with the same CDR3 protein are collapsed into one entry carrying the most frequent genes and DNA. Recorded for this sample are 500,000 to 700,000 distinct CDR3 sequences; less than 25% of them occurred a single time. Around 2.8% of the sample goes to the ten largest clones. These sequences were also reported in another study, on T cells expressing NK-cell markers. The second paper further reports: The TCR beta cDNA libraries were made using 5'RACE template switching, a step that added both a universal primer site and unique molecular identifiers. TCR beta-chain repertoires were profiled in sorted CD3+CD56+NKG2C+, CD3+CD56+NKG2C- and CD3+CD56-NKG2C+ T-cell subsets from roughly eight donors. Seven of the eight sequenced donors were HCMV-seropositive and one was HCMV-seronegative. To restrict sorting to alphabetaTCR-expressing T cells, an anti-gammadeltaTCR antibody was added in several experiments. For several donors, the dominant CD3+CD56+NKG2C+ clonotypes were among the top 10 CD8+ clonotypes and accounted for about 1.0-7.5% of CD8+ T cells. Those dominant clonotypes were again the most abundant among CD3+CD56-NKG2C+ cells in a handful of donors, at about 25-60.1%. It remained unclear whether the expanded NKG2C-expressing T cell clones were specific for HCMV antigens. The study sequenced eight donors, all healthy volunteers chosen at random: three men and five women. HCMV-specific IgG was detected in serum with a commercial ELISA kit to determine HCMV serostatus. Peripheral blood mononuclear cells were isolated from blood by Ficoll density gradient centrifugation. Magnetic immunoseparation with Miltenyi isolation kits was used to isolate CD4+ and CD8+ T cells from PBMC. cDNA synthesis was primed from the TCR beta constant segment and was followed by two successive PCR amplification steps. Libraries were sequenced as 2 x 150 bp reads on Illumina HiSeq 2000/2500, MiSeq or NextSeq. MIGEC was used to demultiplex reads and group the reads by UMI, and MiTCR was used to assemble and quantify clonotypes. Only TCR cDNA sequences supported by at least two reads were kept to exclude erroneous sequences. Downstream repertoire analysis used the tcR package, and clonotypes were matched across fractions by CDR3 nucleotide sequence plus V segment. VDJmatch was used to annotate antigen specificity against VDJdb, with one amino acid substitution in CDR3 allowed.

Sequencing was performed on CD4+ T cells sorted from PBMCs, taken about 12 days after vaccination. The rearrangement joined TRBV7-8 to TRBJ2-7; the D gene assignment is ambiguous. This receptor was obtained from a man aged 45-65 years who received an inactivated influenza vaccine. Donor details come from another sample of the same person, matched by shared clones. The sequenced DNA: TGTGCCAGCAGCCCTACAGTGGTGAGCTCCTACGAGCAGTACTTC. Its protein is CASSPTVVSSYEQYF. With all but the CDR3 taken from the reference TRBV7-8 and TRBJ2-7 genes, the full variable domain is: GAGVSQSPRYKVAKRGQDVALRCDPISGHVSLFWYQQALGQGPEFLTYFQNEAQLDKSGLPSDRFFAERPEGSVSTLKIQRTQQEDSAVYLCASSPTVVSSYEQYFGPGTRLTVT.